The present entry profiles one TCR beta chain with its context. The antigen is not known. Trimming stripped 3 bases from V and 0 bases from J, with 6 bases between. Germline V gene sequence: CDR1 SGHNT, CDR2 YENEEA. The CDR3 has 14 amino acids. This sample is drawn from a study of T cell responses to AZD1222 COVID-19 vaccine. Study results and caveats: Females made up more of the donors, who were largely white British, and clonal diversity may have come out too low. Repertoires in all cases were sampled only once the peak T cell response had passed. The number of AZD1222 recipients seropositive at baseline was only five or six.

Sequencing used immunoSEQ multiplex PCR; TCRdb keeps in-frame clones, though not all of them. Here the sample spans fewer than 150,000 clones, 88% being singletons. Analyses pooled second doses at about 4 or about 12 weeks. This sequence was found in an adult who received the AZD1222 COVID-19 vaccine. The chain recombines TRBV11-3 with TRBJ1-3; D gene ambiguous. The material was peripheral blood, obtained 28 days after the second AZD1222 dose. CDR3 amino acids: CASSFYGSGNTIYF. In nucleotides, the CDR3 is TGTGCCAGCAGCTTTTACGGCTCTGGAAACACCATATATTTT. Together with reference TRBV11-3 and TRBJ1-3, the CDR3 gives the full variable domain: EAGVVQSPRYKIIEKKQPVAFWCNPISGHNTLYWYLQNLGQGPELLIRYENEEAVDDSQLPKDRFSAERLKGVDSTLKIQPAELGDSAVYLCASSFYGSGNTIYFGEGSWLTVV.